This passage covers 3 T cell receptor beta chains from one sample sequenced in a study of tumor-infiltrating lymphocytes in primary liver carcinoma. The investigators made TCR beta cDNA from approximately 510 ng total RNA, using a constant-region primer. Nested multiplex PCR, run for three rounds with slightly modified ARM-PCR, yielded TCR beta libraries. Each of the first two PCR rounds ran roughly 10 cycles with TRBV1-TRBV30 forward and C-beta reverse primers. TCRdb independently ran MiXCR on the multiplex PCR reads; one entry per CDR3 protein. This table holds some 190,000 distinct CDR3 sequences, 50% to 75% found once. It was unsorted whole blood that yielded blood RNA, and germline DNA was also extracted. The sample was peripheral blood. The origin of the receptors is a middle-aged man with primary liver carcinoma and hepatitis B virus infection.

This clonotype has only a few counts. In DNA form, the CDR3 reads TGTGCCAGCACCCTAGAGGAGGGGGGCTATGGCTACACCTTC. Its protein product is CASTLEEGGYGYTF. The chain joins TRBV6-1 to TRBJ1-2, with D possibly TRBD1 on 6 matching bases. Trimming cost V 7 bases and J 4 bases, with 16 bases left between them. The CDR3 runs 14 residues. The germline CDR1 and CDR2 sequences are MNHNS and SASEGT.

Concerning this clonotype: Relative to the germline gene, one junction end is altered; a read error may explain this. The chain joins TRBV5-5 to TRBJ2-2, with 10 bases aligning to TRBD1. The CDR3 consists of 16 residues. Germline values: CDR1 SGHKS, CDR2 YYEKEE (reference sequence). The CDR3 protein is CASSRRQGADTGELFF. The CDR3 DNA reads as TGTGCCAGCAGCCGTAGACAGGGGGCGGACACAGGGGAGCTGTTTTTT.

The CDR3 nucleotides read TGTGCCAGCAGTTACTCGGCGGGTAGCTCCTACGAGCAGTACTTC. It is translated as CASSYSAGSSYEQYF. J is TRBJ2-7 and V is TRBV6-5; D is perhaps TRBD2 (5 bases). In germline, CDR1 is MNHEY, CDR2 SVGAGI. Trimming left V 0 bases short and J 0 bases short, with 9 bases between. The CDR3 has 15 amino acids.